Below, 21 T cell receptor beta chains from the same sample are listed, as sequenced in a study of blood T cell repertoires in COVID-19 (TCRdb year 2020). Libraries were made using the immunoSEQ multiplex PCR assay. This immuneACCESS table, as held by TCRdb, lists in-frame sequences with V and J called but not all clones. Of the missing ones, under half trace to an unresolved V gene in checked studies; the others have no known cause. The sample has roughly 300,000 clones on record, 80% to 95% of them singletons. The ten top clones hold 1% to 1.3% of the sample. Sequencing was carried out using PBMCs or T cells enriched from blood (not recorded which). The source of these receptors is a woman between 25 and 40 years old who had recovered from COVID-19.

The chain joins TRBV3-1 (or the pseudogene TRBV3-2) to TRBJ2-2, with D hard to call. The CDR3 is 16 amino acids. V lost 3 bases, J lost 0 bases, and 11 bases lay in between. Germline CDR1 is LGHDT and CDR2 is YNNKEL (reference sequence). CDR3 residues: CASSHRWFANTGELFF. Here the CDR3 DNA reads TGTGCCAGCAGCCATAGATGGTTCGCGAACACCGGGGAGCTGTTTTTT.

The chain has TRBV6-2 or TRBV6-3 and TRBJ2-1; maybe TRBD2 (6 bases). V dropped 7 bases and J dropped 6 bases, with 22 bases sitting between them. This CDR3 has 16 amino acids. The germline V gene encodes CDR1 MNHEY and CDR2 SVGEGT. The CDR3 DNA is TGTGCCAGCACCCCAGTCTTTAGAACTAGCAGCAATGAGCAGTTCTTC. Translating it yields CASTPVFRTSSNEQFF.

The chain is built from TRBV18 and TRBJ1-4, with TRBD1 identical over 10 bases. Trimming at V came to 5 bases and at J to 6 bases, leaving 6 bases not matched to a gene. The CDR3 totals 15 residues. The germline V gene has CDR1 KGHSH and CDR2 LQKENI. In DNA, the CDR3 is TGTGCCAGCTCATCCCGGACAGGGGGAGATGAAAAACTGTTTTTT. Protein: CASSSRTGGDEKLFF.

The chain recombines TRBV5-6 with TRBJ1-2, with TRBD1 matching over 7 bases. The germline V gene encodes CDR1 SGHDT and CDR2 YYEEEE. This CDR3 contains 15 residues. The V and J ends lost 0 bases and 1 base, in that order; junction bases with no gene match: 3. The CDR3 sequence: CASSLVQGLNYGYTF. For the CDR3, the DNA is TGTGCCAGCAGCTTGGTACAGGGGCTTAACTATGGCTACACCTTC.

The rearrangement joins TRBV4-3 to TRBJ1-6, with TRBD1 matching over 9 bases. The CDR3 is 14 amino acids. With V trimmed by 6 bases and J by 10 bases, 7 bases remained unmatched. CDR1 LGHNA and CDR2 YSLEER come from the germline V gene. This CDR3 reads CASRPGTGNSPLHF. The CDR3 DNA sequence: TGCGCCAGCAGGCCCGGGACAGGGAACTCACCCCTCCACTTT.

For the CDR3, the DNA is TGCGCCAGCAGCCAGAGGGCAGGGGGGTTAGAGACCCAGTACTTC. Its protein is CASSQRAGGLETQYF. This rearrangement joins TRBV4-3 to TRBJ2-5, with a weak D call TRBD1 (7 bases). This CDR3 region has 15 residues. V was clipped by 3 bases and J by 4 bases, with 15 bases between them. Germline CDR1 LGHNA, CDR2 YSLEER.

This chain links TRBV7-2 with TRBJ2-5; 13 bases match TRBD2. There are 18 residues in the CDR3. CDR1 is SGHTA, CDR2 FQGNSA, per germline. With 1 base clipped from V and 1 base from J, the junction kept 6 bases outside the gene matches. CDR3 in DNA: TGTGCCAGCAGCTTAGAACTAGCGGGAGGGCCTTCCCAAGAGACCCAGTACTTC. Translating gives CASSLELAGGPSQETQYF.

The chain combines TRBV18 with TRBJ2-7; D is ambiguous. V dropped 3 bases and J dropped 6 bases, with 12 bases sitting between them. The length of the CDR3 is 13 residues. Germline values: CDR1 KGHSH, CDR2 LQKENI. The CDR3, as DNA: TGTGCCAGCTCACCCGATTTAACGGGCGAGCAGTACTTC. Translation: CASSPDLTGEQYF.

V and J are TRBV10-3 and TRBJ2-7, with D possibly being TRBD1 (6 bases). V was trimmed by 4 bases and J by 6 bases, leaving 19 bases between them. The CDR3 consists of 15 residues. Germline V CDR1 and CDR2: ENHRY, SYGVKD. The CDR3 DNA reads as TGTGCCATCAGTGGCCGGGACATAGTAAAGGGCGAGCAGTACTTC. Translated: CAISGRDIVKGEQYF.

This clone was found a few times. The chain's CDR3 is CAWYRATNEKLFF. The CDR3 DNA reads as TGTGCCTGGTACAGGGCAACTAATGAAAAACTGTTTTTT. This sequence joins TRBV30 and TRBJ1-4, with D possibly matching TRBD1 (6 bases). Germline assignment: CDR1 GTSNPN and CDR2 SVGIG (reference sequence). V lost 5 bases and J 0 bases, leaving 7 bases between the germline ends. This CDR3 is 13 amino acids long.

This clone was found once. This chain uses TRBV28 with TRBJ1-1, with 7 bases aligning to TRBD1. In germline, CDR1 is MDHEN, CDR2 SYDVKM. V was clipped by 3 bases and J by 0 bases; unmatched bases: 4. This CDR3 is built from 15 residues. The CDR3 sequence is CASSFPGTVNTEAFF. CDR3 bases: TGTGCCAGCAGTTTCCCCGGGACAGTGAACACTGAAGCTTTCTTT.

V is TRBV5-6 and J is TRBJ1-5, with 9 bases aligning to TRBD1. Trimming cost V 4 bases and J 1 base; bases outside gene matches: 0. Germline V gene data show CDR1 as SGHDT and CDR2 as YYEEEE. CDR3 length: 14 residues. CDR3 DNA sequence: TGTGCCAGCAGCGGACAGGGGAGCAATCAGCCCCAGCATTTT. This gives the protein CASSGQGSNQPQHF.

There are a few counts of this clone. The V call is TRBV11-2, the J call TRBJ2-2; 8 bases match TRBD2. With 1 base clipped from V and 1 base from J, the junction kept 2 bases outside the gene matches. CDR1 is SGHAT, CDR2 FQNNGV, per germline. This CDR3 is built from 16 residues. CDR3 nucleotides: TGTGCCAGCAGCTTAGGTAGCGGGAAGAACACCGGGGAGCTGTTTTTT. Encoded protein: CASSLGSGKNTGELFF.

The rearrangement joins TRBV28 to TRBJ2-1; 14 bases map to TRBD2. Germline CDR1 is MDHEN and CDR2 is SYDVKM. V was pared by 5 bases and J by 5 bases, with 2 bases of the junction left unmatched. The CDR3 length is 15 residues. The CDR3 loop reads CASSRGLAGDNEQFF. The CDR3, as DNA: TGTGCCAGCAGTCGGGGACTAGCGGGAGACAATGAGCAGTTCTTC.

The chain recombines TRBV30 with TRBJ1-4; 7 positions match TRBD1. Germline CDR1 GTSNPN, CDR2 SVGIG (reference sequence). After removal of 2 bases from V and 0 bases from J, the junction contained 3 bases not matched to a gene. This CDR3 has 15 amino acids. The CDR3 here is CAWSRDRATNEKLFF. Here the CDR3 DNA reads TGTGCCTGGAGTAGGGACAGAGCAACTAATGAAAAACTGTTTTTT.

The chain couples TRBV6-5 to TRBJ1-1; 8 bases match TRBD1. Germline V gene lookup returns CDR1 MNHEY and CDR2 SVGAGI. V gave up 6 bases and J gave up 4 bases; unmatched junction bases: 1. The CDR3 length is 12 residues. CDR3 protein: CASRTGVTEAFF. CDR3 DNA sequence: TGTGCCAGCAGGACAGGGGTCACTGAAGCTTTCTTT.

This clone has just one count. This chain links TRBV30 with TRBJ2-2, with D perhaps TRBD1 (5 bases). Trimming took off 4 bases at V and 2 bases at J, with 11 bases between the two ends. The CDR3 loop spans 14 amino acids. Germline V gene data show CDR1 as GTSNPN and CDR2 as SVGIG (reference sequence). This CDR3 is CAWTRATNTGELFF. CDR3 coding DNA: TGTGCCTGGACCAGGGCAACAAACACCGGGGAGCTGTTTTTT.

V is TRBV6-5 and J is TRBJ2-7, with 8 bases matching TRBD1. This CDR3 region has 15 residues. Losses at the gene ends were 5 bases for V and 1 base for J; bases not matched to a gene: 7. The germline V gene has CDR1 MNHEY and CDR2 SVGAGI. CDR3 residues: CASSPNRGSSYEQYF. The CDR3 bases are TGTGCCAGCAGTCCTAACAGGGGGTCGTCCTACGAGCAGTACTTC.

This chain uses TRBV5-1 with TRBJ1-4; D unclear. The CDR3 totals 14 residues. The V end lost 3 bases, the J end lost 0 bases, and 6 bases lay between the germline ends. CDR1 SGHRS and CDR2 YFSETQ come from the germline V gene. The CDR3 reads CASSSFATNEKLFF. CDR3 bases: TGCGCCAGCAGCTCGTTCGCAACTAATGAAAAACTGTTTTTT.

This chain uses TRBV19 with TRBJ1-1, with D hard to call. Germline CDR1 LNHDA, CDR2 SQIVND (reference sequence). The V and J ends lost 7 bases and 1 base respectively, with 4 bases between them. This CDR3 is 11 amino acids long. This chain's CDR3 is CASTGNTEAFF. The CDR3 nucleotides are TGTGCCAGTACAGGGAACACTGAAGCTTTCTTT.

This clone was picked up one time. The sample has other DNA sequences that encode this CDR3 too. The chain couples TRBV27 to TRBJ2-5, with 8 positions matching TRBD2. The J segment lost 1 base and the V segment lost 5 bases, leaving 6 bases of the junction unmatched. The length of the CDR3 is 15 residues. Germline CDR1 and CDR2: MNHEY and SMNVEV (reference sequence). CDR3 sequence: CASSLTGRVQETQYF. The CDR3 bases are TGTGCCAGCAGTCTAACCGGGAGGGTCCAAGAGACCCAGTACTTC.